A single sample gave rise to the 16 T cell receptor beta chains below, sequenced in a study of cytomegalovirus exposure and HLA in healthy donors. This PCR relied on a set of 60 Vbeta primers and 13 Jbeta primers. Sequencing was performed with immunoSEQ multiplex PCR; in TCRdb, only in-frame clones are kept and a portion is missing. This sample carries 120,000 to 150,000 clones, around 83% of them seen once, and the ten largest clones take roughly 1.2%. Sequencing input: PBMCs. Source of these receptors: a male donor in good health and CMV-seropositive.

The chain carries TRBV7-2 and TRBJ2-7; D possibly corresponds to TRBD2 (6 bases). The CDR3 length is 15 residues. Germline-derived CDR1 and CDR2 are SGHTA and FQGNSA. V shed 5 bases and J shed 4 bases, with 18 bases lying between them. CDR3 in DNA: TGTGCCAGCAGCCCCTTTGGGGGAGGAACATACGAGCAGTACTTC. This sequence encodes CASSPFGGGTYEQYF.

This chain connects TRBV28 to TRBJ1-5; 9 nucleotides match TRBD1. The V gene's germline CDR1 is MDHEN and CDR2 SYDVKM. CDR3 size: 15 residues. Losses at the gene ends were 6 bases for V and 0 bases for J; bases not matched to a gene: 3. For the CDR3, the DNA is TGTGCCAGCAGGCGGACAGGGGTTAGCAATCAGCCCCAGCATTTT. Amino acids: CASRRTGVSNQPQHF.

The chain joins TRBV6-5 to TRBJ1-5, with 7 bases that match TRBD1. This CDR3 has 14 amino acids. V gave up 5 bases and J gave up 7 bases; unmatched junction bases: 8. The germline CDR1 and CDR2 sequences are MNHEY and SVGAGI. CDR3 loop: CASSKRTGDQPQHF. The CDR3 nucleotides read TGTGCCAGCAGTAAAAGGACAGGTGACCAGCCCCAGCATTTT.

The chain has TRBV14 and TRBJ2-1; TRBD1 agrees at 10 bases. The CDR3 runs to 17 residues. Germline lookup yields CDR1 SGHDN and CDR2 FVKESK. The junction had 7 bases not matched to a gene; V was cut back by 4 bases and J by 1 base. The DNA of the CDR3 is TGTGCCAGCAGCCCTACGCCGGGACAGGGGTCCTACAATGAGCAGTTCTTC. Residues: CASSPTPGQGSYNEQFF.

The rearrangement links TRBV5-6 to TRBJ2-7, with 7 bases fitting TRBD2. Trimming took 4 bases from V and 2 from J; bases not matched to a gene: 9. Looked up from germline, CDR1 is SGHDT and CDR2 is YYEEEE. The CDR3 loop spans 15 amino acids. The CDR3 bases are TGTGCCAGCAGCCCCGGCGGGAGAGGGACCTACGAGCAGTACTTC. The encoded protein is CASSPGGRGTYEQYF.

The chain carries TRBV28 and TRBJ2-3, with a tentative D call TRBD1 (5 bases). CDR1 and CDR2 (germline): MDHEN, SYDVKM. The CDR3 runs 15 residues. V was trimmed by 2 bases and J by 4 bases, leaving 13 bases between them. In DNA form, the CDR3 reads TGTGCCAGCAGTTTAGGGTCCCAGGGCGCAGATACGCAGTATTTT. Encoded protein: CASSLGSQGADTQYF.

V usage is TRBV18 and J usage is TRBJ2-3; D is unresolved. The CDR3 loop spans 16 amino acids. The ends were cut back, 1 base at V and 2 bases at J, with 13 bases in the middle. Germline CDR1 reads KGHSH; CDR2 reads LQKENI. For the CDR3, the DNA is TGTGCCAGCTCACCACTACGGATGCGACTCACAGATACGCAGTATTTT. Translation gives CASSPLRMRLTDTQYF.

This chain joins TRBV30 and TRBJ1-2, with D unclear. The CDR3 length is 15 residues. Per the germline V gene, CDR1 is GTSNPN and CDR2 is SVGIG (reference sequence). V lost 3 bases to trimming and J lost 4 bases, with 18 bases between them. The CDR3 DNA is TGTGCCTGGAGCCAGCATAGAGGGCAGATCTATGGCTACACCTTC. As protein: CAWSQHRGQIYGYTF.

This rearrangement joins TRBV30 to TRBJ2-3; 9 positions agree with TRBD2. The CDR3 is 14 residues long. V was clipped by 0 bases and J by 5 bases; unmatched bases: 3. Germline V gives CDR1 GTSNPN, CDR2 SVGIG (reference sequence). In nucleotides, the CDR3 is TGTGCCTGGAGTGTAGCTAGCGGGATAGATACGCAGTATTTT. It codes for CAWSVASGIDTQYF.

The gene calls are TRBV9 and TRBJ2-7; the match to TRBD2 covers 7 bases. V lost 0 bases and J lost 2; bases outside the gene matches: 5. Germline CDR1 reads SGDLS; CDR2 reads YYNGEE. The CDR3 is 15 amino acids. The CDR3: CASSVGSSGAYEQYF. DNA of the CDR3: TGTGCCAGCAGCGTAGGGTCTAGCGGCGCCTACGAGCAGTACTTC.

The gene calls are TRBV7-3 and TRBJ2-7, with 9 bases aligning to TRBD2. Germline V gene data show CDR1 as SGHTA and CDR2 as FQGTGA. CDR3 size: 14 residues. The V gene end was trimmed by 4 bases and the J gene end by 3 bases; junction bases not matched to a gene: 4. This CDR3 is CASSYQAGGYEQYF. In nucleotides, the CDR3 is TGTGCCAGCAGCTACCAAGCGGGAGGCTACGAGCAGTACTTC.

The chain carries TRBV5-1 and TRBJ2-7; 7 bases map to TRBD2. Per germline, CDR1 SGHRS and CDR2 YFSETQ. This CDR3 contains 13 residues. V trimming: 3 bases; J trimming: 5 bases; junction bases outside the gene matches: 5. The CDR3 sequence: CASSWAGTNEQYF. The CDR3 DNA follows: TGCGCCAGCAGCTGGGCCGGGACTAACGAGCAGTACTTC.

The chain has TRBV7-3 and TRBJ2-3; 11 bases fit TRBD2. V was clipped by 5 bases and J by 0 bases; unmatched bases: 4. Germline CDR1 reads SGHTA; CDR2 reads FQGTGA. The CDR3 is 16 amino acids. The CDR3, as DNA: TGTGCCAGCAGCCCGAGACTAGCGGGGAGCACAGATACGCAGTATTTT. Protein sequence: CASSPRLAGSTDTQYF.

CDR3 region: CAISEGLAGAQETQYF. Written as DNA, the CDR3 is TGTGCCATCAGTGAGGGACTAGCGGGAGCCCAAGAGACCCAGTACTTC. This sequence joins TRBV10-3 and TRBJ2-5; 13 bases align to TRBD2. With V trimmed by 2 bases and J by 1 base, 1 base remained unmatched. From germline, CDR1 is ENHRY and CDR2 SYGVKD. The CDR3 covers 16 residues.

The genes are TRBV11-2 and TRBJ1-4; 8 bases fit TRBD1. V was pared by 6 bases and J by 7 bases, with 10 bases of the junction left unmatched. Germline V gene sequence: CDR1 SGHAT, CDR2 FQNNGV. The CDR3 loop spans 15 amino acids. CDR3 in amino acids: CASRHRDRPSEKLFF. CDR3 DNA: TGTGCCAGCAGACACCGGGACAGGCCTTCTGAAAAACTGTTTTTT. Variable domain in full (rest from reference TRBV11-2 and TRBJ1-4): EAGVAQSPRYKIIEKRQSVAFWCNPISGHATLYWYQQILGQGPKLLIQFQNNGVVDDSQLPKDRFSAERLKGVDSTLKIQPAKLEDSAVYLCASRHRDRPSEKLFFGSGTQLSVL.

The CDR3 coding sequence is TGTGCCAGCAGCCGGGACAGGGGCAACGAGCAGTACTTC. It codes for CASSRDRGNEQYF. The chain recombines TRBV6-6 with TRBJ2-7, with TRBD1 matching 10 bases. From germline, CDR1 is MNHNY and CDR2 SVGAGI (reference sequence). J lost 5 bases, V lost 6 bases, and 4 bases had no gene match. The length of the CDR3 is 13 residues.